The entry that follows covers one T cell receptor beta chain sequence. What it recognizes is unknown. Assays were performed on 80,000 to 100,000 TCR templates per sample. Here immunoSEQ multiplex PCR was the method, and the copy in TCRdb shows in-frame clones only, minus some. The table records about 50,000 clones, roughly 92% of them present only once. From germline, CDR1 is SGDLS and CDR2 YYNGEE. V gave up 0 bases and J gave up 2 bases, with 15 bases separating them. The CDR3 consists of 17 residues. The sample belongs to a study of siplizumab effects on memory and regulatory T cells. Study-level findings and limits: Tregs that proliferated in siplizumab cultures did not have their suppressive function confirmed. Treg-derived clones made up an average of roughly 70% of mappable alloreactive CD4+ clones with siplizumab and under 35% in controls. The apparent diversity of naive T cells exceeded that of memory cells, and naive T cells seemed to make a major contribution to the alloresponse.

Sequencing input: CD8+ T cells sorted from blood. The rearrangement joins TRBV9 to TRBJ2-1; D may be TRBD2 (6 bases). This sequence originates from a human donor in good health. The CDR3 loop reads CASSVASRTIPYNEQFF. DNA for the CDR3: TGTGCCAGCAGCGTAGCCTCCCGGACTATCCCCTACAATGAGCAGTTCTTC.